This TCR beta chain originates from a study of blood T cell repertoires in COVID-19. This clone was observed a single time. Sequencing used immunoSEQ multiplex PCR; TCRdb keeps in-frame clones, though not all of them. The data contain 130,000 or so clones, approximately 81% of them singletons. Germline CDR1 LNHDA, CDR2 SQIVND (reference sequence). The CDR3 length is 13 residues. The trim removed 7 bases at V and 8 bases at J, leaving 9 bases unmatched. The chain links TRBV19 to TRBJ2-5; 8 bases fit TRBD1. This TCR was sampled from a man in his 60s with acute or convalescent COVID-19. Sequences were obtained from peripheral blood. The CDR3 bases are TGTGCCAGTAAGGGAGGAACAGGGGGTACCCAGTACTTC. Protein product: CASKGGTGGTQYF.